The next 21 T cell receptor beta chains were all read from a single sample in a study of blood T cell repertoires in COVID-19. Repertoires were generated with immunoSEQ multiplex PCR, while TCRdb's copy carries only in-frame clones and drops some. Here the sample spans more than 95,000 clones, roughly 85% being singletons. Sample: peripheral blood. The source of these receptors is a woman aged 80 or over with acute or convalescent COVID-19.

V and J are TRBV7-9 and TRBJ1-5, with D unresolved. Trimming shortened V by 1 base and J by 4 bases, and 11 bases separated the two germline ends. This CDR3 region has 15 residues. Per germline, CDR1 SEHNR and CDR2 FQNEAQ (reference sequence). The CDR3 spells CASSLEGGGNQPQHF. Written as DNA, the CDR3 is TGTGCCAGCAGCTTAGAGGGTGGAGGAAATCAGCCCCAGCATTTT. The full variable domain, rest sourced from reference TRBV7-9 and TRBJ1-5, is DTGVSQNPRHKITKRGQNVTFRCDPISEHNRLYWYRQTLGQGPEFLTYFQNEAQLEKSRLLSDRFSAERPKGSFSTLEIQRTEQGDSAMYLCASSLEGGGNQPQHFGDGTRLSIL.

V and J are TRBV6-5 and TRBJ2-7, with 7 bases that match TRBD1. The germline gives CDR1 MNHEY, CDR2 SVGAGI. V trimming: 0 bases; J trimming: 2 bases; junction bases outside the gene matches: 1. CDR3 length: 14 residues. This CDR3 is CASSYSGTAYEQYF. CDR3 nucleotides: TGTGCCAGCAGTTACTCTGGGACAGCCTACGAGCAGTACTTC.

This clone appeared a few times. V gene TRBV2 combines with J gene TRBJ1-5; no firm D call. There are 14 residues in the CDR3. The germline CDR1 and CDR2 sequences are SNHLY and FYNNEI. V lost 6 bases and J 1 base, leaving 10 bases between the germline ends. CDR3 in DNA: TGTGCCAGCAGCCCCGGACTGAGCAATCAGCCCCAGCATTTT. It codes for CASSPGLSNQPQHF.

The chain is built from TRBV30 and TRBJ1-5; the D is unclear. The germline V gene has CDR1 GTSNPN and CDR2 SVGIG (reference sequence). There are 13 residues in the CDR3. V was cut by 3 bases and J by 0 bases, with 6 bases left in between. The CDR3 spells CAWSDFSNQPQHF. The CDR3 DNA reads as TGTGCCTGGAGCGACTTTAGCAATCAGCCCCAGCATTTT.

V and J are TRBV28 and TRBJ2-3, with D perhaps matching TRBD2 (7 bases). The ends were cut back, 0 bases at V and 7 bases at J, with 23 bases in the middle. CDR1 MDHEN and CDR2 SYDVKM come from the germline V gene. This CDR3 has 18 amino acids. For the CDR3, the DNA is TGTGCCAGCAGTTTATGGGGGGGGCGGGATGGCCTCACGAATACGCAGTATTTT. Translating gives CASSLWGGRDGLTNTQYF.

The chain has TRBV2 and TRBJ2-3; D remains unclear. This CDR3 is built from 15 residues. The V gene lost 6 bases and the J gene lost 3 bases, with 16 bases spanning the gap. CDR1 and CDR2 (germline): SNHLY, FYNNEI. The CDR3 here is CASSQQLSRTDTQYF. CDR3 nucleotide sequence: TGTGCCAGCAGCCAACAACTTTCGAGGACAGATACGCAGTATTTT.

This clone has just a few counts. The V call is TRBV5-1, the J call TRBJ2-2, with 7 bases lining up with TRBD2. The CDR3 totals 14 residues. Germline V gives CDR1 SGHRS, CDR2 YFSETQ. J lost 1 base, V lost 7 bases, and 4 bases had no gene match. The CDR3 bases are TGCGCCAGCCGCGGGAGTCAGAACACCGGGGAGCTGTTTTTT. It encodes CASRGSQNTGELFF.

The chain's CDR3 is CSVALGLAGSNEQFF. DNA of the CDR3: TGCAGCGTGGCTTTGGGACTAGCGGGTTCCAATGAGCAGTTCTTC. The chain couples TRBV29-1 to TRBJ2-1, with TRBD2 matching over 12 bases. Losses at the gene ends were 6 bases for V and 6 bases for J; bases not matched to a gene: 9. Germline V gives CDR1 SQVTM, CDR2 ANQGSEA. This CDR3 is 15 amino acids long.

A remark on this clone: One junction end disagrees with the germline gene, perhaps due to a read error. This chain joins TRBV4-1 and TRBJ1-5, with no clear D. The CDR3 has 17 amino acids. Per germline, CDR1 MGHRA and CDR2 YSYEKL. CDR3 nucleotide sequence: TGCGCCAGCAGCCAAGATCCCCCGGGAGCTAGCTATCAGCCCCAGCATTTT. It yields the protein CASSQDPPGASYQPQHF.

For the CDR3, the DNA is TGCGCCAGCAGCTTGGTCCCCGGACACAAAACCAATGAGCAGTTCTTC. This encodes CASSLVPGHKTNEQFF. This rearrangement joins TRBV5-1 to TRBJ2-1; the D gene is possibly TRBD1 (5 bases). The CDR3 sequence is 16 residues long. The germline V gene encodes CDR1 SGHRS and CDR2 YFSETQ. With 0 bases removed from V and 6 bases from J, the gap between germline ends came to 16 bases.

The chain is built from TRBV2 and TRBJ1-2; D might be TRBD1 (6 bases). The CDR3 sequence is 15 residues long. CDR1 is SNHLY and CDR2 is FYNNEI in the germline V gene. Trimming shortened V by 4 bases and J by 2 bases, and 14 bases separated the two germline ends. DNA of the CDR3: TGTGCCAGCAGTGTACTTAAACAGGGAAACTATGGCTACACCTTC. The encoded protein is CASSVLKQGNYGYTF.

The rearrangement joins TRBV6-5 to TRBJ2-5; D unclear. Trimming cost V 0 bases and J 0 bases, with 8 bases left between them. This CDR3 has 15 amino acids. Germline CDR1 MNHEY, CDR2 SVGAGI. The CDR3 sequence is CASSYSSWYQETQYF. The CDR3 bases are TGTGCCAGCAGTTACTCGAGTTGGTACCAAGAGACCCAGTACTTC.

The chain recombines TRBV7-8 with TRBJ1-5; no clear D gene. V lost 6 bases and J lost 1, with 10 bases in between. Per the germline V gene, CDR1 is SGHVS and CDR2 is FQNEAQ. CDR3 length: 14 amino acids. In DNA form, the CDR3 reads TGTGCCAGCAGTCCCGGGTCCAGCAATCAGCCCCAGCATTTT. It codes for CASSPGSSNQPQHF.

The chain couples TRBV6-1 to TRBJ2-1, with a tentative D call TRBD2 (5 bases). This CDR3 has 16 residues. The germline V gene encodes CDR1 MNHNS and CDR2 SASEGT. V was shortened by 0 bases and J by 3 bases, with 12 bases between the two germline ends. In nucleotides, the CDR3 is TGTGCCAGCAGTGAAGCCTTAGCGACCTTCTACAATGAGCAGTTCTTC. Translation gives CASSEALATFYNEQFF.

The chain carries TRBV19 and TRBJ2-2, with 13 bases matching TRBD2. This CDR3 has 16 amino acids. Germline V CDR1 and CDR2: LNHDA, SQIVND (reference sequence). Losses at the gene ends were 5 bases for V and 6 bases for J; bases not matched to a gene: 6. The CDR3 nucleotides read TGTGCCAGTAGTGCAGGACTAGCGGGAGTGCCCGGGGAGCTGTTTTTT. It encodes CASSAGLAGVPGELFF.

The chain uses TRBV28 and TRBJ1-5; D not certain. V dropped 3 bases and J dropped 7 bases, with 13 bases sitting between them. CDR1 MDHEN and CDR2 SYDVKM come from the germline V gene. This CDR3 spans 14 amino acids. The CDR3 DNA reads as TGTGCCAGCAGTTTGATCTCCGGCGGCCAGCCCCAGCATTTT. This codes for CASSLISGGQPQHF.

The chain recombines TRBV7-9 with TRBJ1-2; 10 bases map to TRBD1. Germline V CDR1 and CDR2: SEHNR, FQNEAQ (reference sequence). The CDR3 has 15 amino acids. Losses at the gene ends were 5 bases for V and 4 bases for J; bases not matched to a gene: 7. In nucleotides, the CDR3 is TGTGCCAGCAGCCATCCGGGACAGGGGTTCTATGGCTACACCTTC. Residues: CASSHPGQGFYGYTF.

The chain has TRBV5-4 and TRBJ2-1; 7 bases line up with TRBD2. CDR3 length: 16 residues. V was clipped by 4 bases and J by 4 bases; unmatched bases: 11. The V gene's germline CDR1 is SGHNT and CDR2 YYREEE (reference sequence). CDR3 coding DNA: TGTGCCAGCAGCCCGACGTGGGGCGGGAGATACAATGAGCAGTTCTTC. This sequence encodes CASSPTWGGRYNEQFF.

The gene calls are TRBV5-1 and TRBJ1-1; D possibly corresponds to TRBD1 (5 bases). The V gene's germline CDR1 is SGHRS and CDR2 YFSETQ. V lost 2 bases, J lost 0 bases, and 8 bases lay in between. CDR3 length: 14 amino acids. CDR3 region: CASSFEGVNTEAFF. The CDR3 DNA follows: TGCGCCAGCAGCTTTGAAGGGGTGAACACTGAAGCTTTCTTT.

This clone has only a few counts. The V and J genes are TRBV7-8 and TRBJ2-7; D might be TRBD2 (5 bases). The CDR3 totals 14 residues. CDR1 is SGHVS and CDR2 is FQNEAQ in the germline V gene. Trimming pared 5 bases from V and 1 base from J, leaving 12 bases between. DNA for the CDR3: TGTGCCAGCAGCCGAGAACTAGAGTCCTACGAGCAGTACGTC. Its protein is CASSRELESYEQYV.

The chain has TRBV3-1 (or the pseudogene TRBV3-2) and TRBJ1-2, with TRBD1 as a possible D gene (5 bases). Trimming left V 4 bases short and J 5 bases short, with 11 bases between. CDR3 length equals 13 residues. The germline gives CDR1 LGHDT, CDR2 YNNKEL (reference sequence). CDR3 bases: TGTGCCAGCAGCCCAAGGGACTTTTATGGCTACACCTTC. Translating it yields CASSPRDFYGYTF.